The T cell receptor beta chain under discussion was sequenced for a study of T cells after yellow fever vaccination. The study, taken as a whole, reports: Reappearance after the booster was observed for most primary-vaccination clones (around 96% CD4, less than 90% CD8).

The V end was cut by 6 bases, the J end by 11 bases, with 17 bases between. This CDR3 has 12 amino acids. CDR1 is DFQATT, CDR2 SNEGSKA, per germline (reference sequence). This clonotype was picked up a small number of times. Its cognate antigen is unknown. In making TCR cDNA, 5'RACE template switching added a universal primer site and UMIs to it. MiXCR, run by TCRdb on the 5' RACE reads, gives a single entry per CDR3 protein. The sample lists about 140,000 distinct CDR3 sequences, about 7% occurring once. The V gene is TRBV20-1, the J gene TRBJ2-1, with D possibly TRBD2 on 7 matching bases. The input for sequencing was CD4+ T cells sorted from PBMCs, taken 10 days after the yellow fever booster vaccination. The sequence derives from a man aged 30 to 39 who received the YFV17D yellow fever vaccine. In DNA, the CDR3 is TGCAGTGCACCCGCGGGGGCTAGTAAGCAGTTCTTC. Protein: CSAPAGASKQFF.